The clone carrying this T cell receptor beta chain was observed many times. What it binds is not known. These data are taken from a study of human T cells and chemical hapten exposure. Time point: patch test 2, 6 weeks after DPC sensitization. This sample's treatment: therapeutic diphenylcyclopropenone sensitization with weekly scalp DPC. Donation of samples came from alopecia patients who were 18 to 70 years old and suitable for DPC. Findings of the study overall: The study found expanded TCRs formed significantly more large CDR3 similarity clusters than controls.

From the RACE reads, TCRdb called clonotypes with MiXCR, one entry per CDR3 protein. The sample records approximately 96,000 distinct CDR3 sequences, about 9.3% being singletons. From germline, CDR1 is DFQATT and CDR2 SNEGSKA (reference sequence). The CDR3 runs 15 residues. V was shortened by 3 bases and J by 3 bases, with 18 bases between the two germline ends. The sequence came from a woman between 35 and 50 years old with alopecia areata. Some clones in this sample may be carry-over from other donors' samples. V gene TRBV20-1 combines with J gene TRBJ2-7, with unresolved D. Material: whole blood, obtained in connection with sensitization to the hapten diphenylcyclopropenone (DPC). The CDR3 nucleotides read TGCAGTGCTAGGGCCTGGGGTGAGCGCCTCTACGAGCAGTACTTC. The encoded protein is CSARAWGERLYEQYF.